The rows below give T cell receptor beta chains drawn from one sample of a study of blood T cells in healthy people across ages. TCRdb used MiXCR to reprocess the 5' RACE reads, holding one entry per CDR3 protein. The repertoire includes some 1.7 million distinct CDR3 sequences, roughly 27% of them detected once, and 7.7% sits in the top ten. The source material was blood. The receptor set was obtained from a woman aged 30 to 39 in good health. The CDR3 runs from the conserved cysteine through the conserved F or W. Fields, in order: J gene, clone size, D gene, V gene, CDR3 DNA, CDR3 protein. The D gene is left open where the match is weak. Expanded clones are given a class, and other clones once, few, many or no size at all.

J gene: TRBJ2-2
clone size: few
D gene: -
V gene: TRBV20-1
CDR3 DNA: TGCAGTGCTCCCGACAGTCATACCGGGGAGCTGTTTTTT
CDR3 protein: CSAPDSHTGELFF

J gene: TRBJ2-7
clone size: many
D gene: -
V gene: TRBV11-2
CDR3 DNA: TGTGCCAGCAGCTTATCTTCGTCAGGGCTCAGCGAGCAGTACTTC
CDR3 protein: CASSLSSSGLSEQYF

J gene: TRBJ2-7
clone size: -
D gene: TRBD2
V gene: TRBV28
CDR3 DNA: TGTGCCAGCAGTTTTGCTAGACTAGCGGGGGGACCCGAGCAGTACTTC
CDR3 protein: CASSFARLAGGPEQYF

J gene: TRBJ1-2
clone size: -
D gene: TRBD1
V gene: TRBV19
CDR3 DNA: TGTGCCAGTAAGCCTACCGGGACAGCTAACTATGGCTACACCTTC
CDR3 protein: CASKPTGTANYGYTF

J gene: TRBJ2-3
clone size: few
D gene: TRBD2
V gene: TRBV20-1
CDR3 DNA: TGCAGTGCTAGCGGCGGCGGGGGGGCCGCAGATACGCAGTATTTT
CDR3 protein: CSASGGGGAADTQYF

J gene: TRBJ2-1
clone size: -
D gene: -
V gene: TRBV7-2
CDR3 DNA: TGTGCCAGCACCCCCGGGCATAGGGGTGAGCAGTTCTTC
CDR3 protein: CASTPGHRGEQFF

J gene: TRBJ1-2
clone size: few
D gene: -
V gene: TRBV6-1
CDR3 DNA: TGTGCCAGCAGTGAAATTGACAGAATCTATGGCTACACCTTC
CDR3 protein: CASSEIDRIYGYTF

J gene: TRBJ2-1
clone size: -
D gene: TRBD2
V gene: TRBV7-3
CDR3 DNA: TGTGCCAGCAGCCAAACTAGCGGGGGGACCTACAATGAGCAGTTCTTC
CDR3 protein: CASSQTSGGTYNEQFF

J gene: TRBJ1-4
clone size: -
D gene: -
V gene: TRBV5-1
CDR3 DNA: TGCGCCAGCAGCTTGGCGCAGTTTAATGAAAAACTGTTTTTT
CDR3 protein: CASSLAQFNEKLFF

J gene: TRBJ1-1
clone size: few
D gene: -
V gene: TRBV6-2/TRBV6-3
CDR3 DNA: TGTGCCAGCAGTTACCCCAGGGGCATGAACACTGAAGCTTTCTTT
CDR3 protein: CASSYPRGMNTEAFF

J gene: TRBJ2-3
clone size: -
D gene: TRBD1
V gene: TRBV7-9
CDR3 DNA: TGTGCCAGCAGACCTGGACAGGAAGCACCGACTAGCACAGATACGCAGTATTTT
CDR3 protein: CASRPGQEAPTSTDTQYF

J gene: TRBJ2-1
clone size: few
D gene: TRBD2
V gene: TRBV20-1
CDR3 DNA: TGCAGTGCAAATCCCGGGACTAGCGGGAGTGATGAGCAGTTCTTC
CDR3 protein: CSANPGTSGSDEQFF

J gene: TRBJ2-1
clone size: -
D gene: -
V gene: TRBV20-1
CDR3 DNA: TGCAGTGCTAGAGCCGGGACCAAGCAGTTCTTC
CDR3 protein: CSARAGTKQFF

J gene: TRBJ2-7
clone size: -
D gene: -
V gene: TRBV12-3/TRBV12-4
CDR3 DNA: TGTGCCAGCGCCGACATATCCTTAGGGGGAGGCACCAAACGCTACGAGCAGTACTTC
CDR3 protein: CASADISLGGGTKRYEQYF

J gene: TRBJ1-1
clone size: -
D gene: -
V gene: TRBV28
CDR3 DNA: TGTGCCAGCACCCCCCATCCTAAAAGGGGGTTTCTGAACACTGAAGCTTTCTTT
CDR3 protein: CASTPHPKRGFLNTEAFF

J gene: TRBJ1-1
clone size: -
D gene: -
V gene: TRBV5-1
CDR3 DNA: TGCGCCAGCTACCGGGATTTGAAAACTGAAGCTTTCTTT
CDR3 protein: CASYRDLKTEAFF

J gene: TRBJ2-7
clone size: few
D gene: TRBD1
V gene: TRBV11-2
CDR3 DNA: TGTGCCAGCAGCCCCGAACCCGGGACAGCGTACTTC
CDR3 protein: CASSPEPGTAYF

J gene: TRBJ2-6
clone size: -
D gene: -
V gene: TRBV6-4
CDR3 DNA: TGTGCCAGCAGTCAGGGTACGATAACAGACTCTGGGGCCAACGTCCTGACTTTC
CDR3 protein: CASSQGTITDSGANVLTF

J gene: TRBJ2-1
clone size: -
D gene: TRBD2
V gene: TRBV5-1
CDR3 DNA: TGCGCCAGCAGCTTGGTAGGGCGGGGGGCCTGCAATGAGCAGTTCTTC
CDR3 protein: CASSLVGRGACNEQFF

J gene: TRBJ2-7
clone size: many
D gene: TRBD1
V gene: TRBV13
CDR3 DNA: TGTGCCAGCAGCCCCCGAGGGGGACAGGGTGCATACGAGCAGTACTTC
CDR3 protein: CASSPRGGQGAYEQYF

J gene: TRBJ2-5
clone size: -
D gene: TRBD2
V gene: TRBV6-5
CDR3 DNA: TGTGCCAGCAGAGGACTAGCGGTGCCGGAGACCCAGTACTTC
CDR3 protein: CASRGLAVPETQYF

J gene: TRBJ2-3
clone size: -
D gene: TRBD1
V gene: TRBV7-9
CDR3 DNA: TGTGCCAGCAGCAAGGGACAGGGCGAACCCACTAGCACAGATACGCAGTATTTT
CDR3 protein: CASSKGQGEPTSTDTQYF

J gene: TRBJ1-6
clone size: many
D gene: -
V gene: TRBV20-1
CDR3 DNA: TGCAGTGCGCCTGTCGGGGGCAGCGATTTACGTTCACCCCTCCACTTT
CDR3 protein: CSAPVGGSDLRSPLHF

J gene: TRBJ2-3
clone size: many
D gene: -
V gene: TRBV6-1
CDR3 DNA: TGTGCCAGCAGTGAAGCTGTCGGATCTAGCACAGATACGCAGTATTTT
CDR3 protein: CASSEAVGSSTDTQYF

J gene: TRBJ1-4
clone size: -
D gene: TRBD1
V gene: TRBV29-1
CDR3 DNA: TGCAGCGTTGGTGAGCTGACAGGGAATACCAAAAAACTGTTTTTT
CDR3 protein: CSVGELTGNTKKLFF

J gene: TRBJ2-5
clone size: few
D gene: -
V gene: TRBV20-1
CDR3 DNA: TGCAGTGCTGAAAAGGGGGAGACCCAGTACTTC
CDR3 protein: CSAEKGETQYF

J gene: TRBJ2-1
clone size: -
D gene: -
V gene: TRBV12-3/TRBV12-4
CDR3 DNA: TGTGCCAGCAGTTCAACGGACCATGGAATTGAGCAGTTCTTC
CDR3 protein: CASSSTDHGIEQFF

J gene: TRBJ2-7
clone size: once
D gene: -
V gene: TRBV5-6
CDR3 DNA: TGTGCCAGCAGCTTGTTCCGCCGGCAGAGCTCCTACGAGCAGTACTTC
CDR3 protein: CASSLFRRQSSYEQYF

J gene: TRBJ2-7
clone size: few
D gene: -
V gene: TRBV10-3
CDR3 DNA: TGTGCCATCAGTGCCCGGGACTCCTACGAGCAGTACTTC
CDR3 protein: CAISARDSYEQYF

J gene: TRBJ1-1
clone size: few
D gene: -
V gene: TRBV5-1
CDR3 DNA: TGCGCCAGCAGTTTGGAGACCAGCACTGAAGCTTTCTTT
CDR3 protein: CASSLETSTEAFF

J gene: TRBJ2-6
clone size: few
D gene: TRBD1
V gene: TRBV6-2/TRBV6-3
CDR3 DNA: TGTGCCAGCACCTTGGACAGGGATTATCCTGGGGCCAACGTCCTGACTTTC
CDR3 protein: CASTLDRDYPGANVLTF

J gene: TRBJ2-3
clone size: -
D gene: -
V gene: TRBV24-1
CDR3 DNA: TGTGCCACCAGTGACCCCGGTATGGACACAGATACGCAGTATTTT
CDR3 protein: CATSDPGMDTDTQYF

J gene: TRBJ2-7
clone size: many
D gene: -
V gene: TRBV6-2/TRBV6-3
CDR3 DNA: TGTGCCAGCAGCCTCGCTCGCAGCGCCCCCCACGAGCAGTACTTC
CDR3 protein: CASSLARSAPHEQYF

J gene: TRBJ2-7
clone size: -
D gene: -
V gene: TRBV18
CDR3 DNA: TGTGCCAGCTCACCACCGGACCTCTCCTACGAGCAGTACTTC
CDR3 protein: CASSPPDLSYEQYF

J gene: TRBJ1-5
clone size: -
D gene: -
V gene: TRBV10-3
CDR3 DNA: TGTACCATCAAAGGACTGGGGAATCAGCCCCAGCATTTT
CDR3 protein: CTIKGLGNQPQHF

J gene: TRBJ2-3
clone size: few
D gene: -
V gene: TRBV20-1
CDR3 DNA: TGCAGTGCCCCTACTAGAGATGCGCAGTATTTT
CDR3 protein: CSAPTRDAQYF

J gene: TRBJ2-5
clone size: few
D gene: -
V gene: TRBV4-2
CDR3 DNA: TGTGCCAGCAGCCAAGAATCCGGGATGCAGTACTTC
CDR3 protein: CASSQESGMQYF

J gene: TRBJ2-7
clone size: many
D gene: -
V gene: TRBV18
CDR3 DNA: TGTGCCAGCTCACCAGTACCGAGCTCCTACGAGCAGTACTTC
CDR3 protein: CASSPVPSSYEQYF

J gene: TRBJ2-2
clone size: -
D gene: TRBD2
V gene: TRBV5-4
CDR3 DNA: TGTGCCAGCAGCCCCGGGGGGGCCGTCACCGGGGAGCTGTTTTTT
CDR3 protein: CASSPGGAVTGELFF

J gene: TRBJ2-3
clone size: -
D gene: -
V gene: TRBV20-1
CDR3 DNA: TGCAGTGCTAGACGAGGCCTAGGCAAATTGGGAGATACGCAGTATTTT
CDR3 protein: CSARRGLGKLGDTQYF

J gene: TRBJ2-7
clone size: -
D gene: -
V gene: TRBV2
CDR3 DNA: TGTGCCAGCAGTGAGATCGACTCAAAACAGTACTTC
CDR3 protein: CASSEIDSKQYF

J gene: TRBJ2-7
clone size: -
D gene: TRBD2
V gene: TRBV5-1
CDR3 DNA: TGCGTCAGCAGCGTAGTAGCGGGACCCTACGAGCAGTACTTC
CDR3 protein: CVSSVVAGPYEQYF

J gene: TRBJ2-7
clone size: -
D gene: TRBD2
V gene: TRBV20-1
CDR3 DNA: TGCAGTGCTAGAGTCACTAGCGGGGTAGGGCTTCGCAATGAGCAGTACTTC
CDR3 protein: CSARVTSGVGLRNEQYF

J gene: TRBJ1-6
clone size: few
D gene: -
V gene: TRBV7-2
CDR3 DNA: TGTGCCAGCAGCCAGAGGGTTACGAGTTCACCCCTCCACTTT
CDR3 protein: CASSQRVTSSPLHF

J gene: TRBJ1-1
clone size: few
D gene: -
V gene: TRBV28
CDR3 DNA: TGTGCCAGCATCACCATTGGTGACACTGAAGCTTTCTTT
CDR3 protein: CASITIGDTEAFF

J gene: TRBJ1-4
clone size: -
D gene: -
V gene: TRBV6-1
CDR3 DNA: TGTGCCAGCAGAGTGGACGAAAAACTGTTTTTT
CDR3 protein: CASRVDEKLFF

J gene: TRBJ2-1
clone size: -
D gene: -
V gene: TRBV20-1
CDR3 DNA: TGCAGTGCTAGAGTGAAAGACAATGAGCAGTTCTTC
CDR3 protein: CSARVKDNEQFF

J gene: TRBJ2-7
clone size: few
D gene: -
V gene: TRBV15
CDR3 DNA: TGTGCCACCAGCAGAGATATAGCGGAGGACGAGCAGTACTTC
CDR3 protein: CATSRDIAEDEQYF

J gene: TRBJ2-7
clone size: few
D gene: TRBD1
V gene: TRBV11-2
CDR3 DNA: TGTGCCAGCAGCTTCGGGACAGGGAAGGTCGAGCAGTACTTC
CDR3 protein: CASSFGTGKVEQYF

J gene: TRBJ2-7
clone size: -
D gene: TRBD1
V gene: TRBV29-1
CDR3 DNA: TGCAGCGGCCGACAGGGGGGAGGCTACGAGCAGTACTTC
CDR3 protein: CSGRQGGGYEQYF

J gene: TRBJ2-7
clone size: many
D gene: -
V gene: TRBV5-1
CDR3 DNA: TGTGCCAGCAGCTTAGCTGGGGGGAGAGACGAGCAGTACTTC
CDR3 protein: CASSLAGGRDEQYF

J gene: TRBJ2-1
clone size: -
D gene: TRBD2
V gene: TRBV5-1
CDR3 DNA: TGCGCCAGCAGCCTCCAGACTAGCGGGATCTTTAGGGACAATGAGCAGTTCTTC
CDR3 protein: CASSLQTSGIFRDNEQFF

J gene: TRBJ2-7
clone size: few
D gene: -
V gene: TRBV5-1
CDR3 DNA: TGCGCCAGCAGCCCCGGCAGGGTGTCAGCCGAGCAGTACTTC
CDR3 protein: CASSPGRVSAEQYF

J gene: TRBJ1-1
clone size: -
D gene: -
V gene: TRBV6-5
CDR3 DNA: TGTGCCAGCAGGAGTGAAACTGAAGCTTTCTTT
CDR3 protein: CASRSETEAFF

J gene: TRBJ2-5
clone size: many
D gene: TRBD1
V gene: TRBV20-1
CDR3 DNA: TGCAGTGCTAGGAGACAGGGGACCTGGGAGACCCAGTACTTC
CDR3 protein: CSARRQGTWETQYF

J gene: TRBJ2-7
clone size: -
D gene: -
V gene: TRBV12-3/TRBV12-4
CDR3 DNA: TGTGCCACCAGTGATTTGTTCAGGGCTGTCTTCTGTTACGAGCAGTACTTC
CDR3 protein: CATSDLFRAVFCYEQYF

J gene: TRBJ1-5
clone size: -
D gene: -
V gene: TRBV10-3
CDR3 DNA: TGTGCCATCAAATCGGAAAGCAATCAGCCCCAGCATTTT
CDR3 protein: CAIKSESNQPQHF

J gene: TRBJ2-1
clone size: few
D gene: -
V gene: TRBV30
CDR3 DNA: TGTGCCTGGAGTGTATACGGGGGCTCCTACAATGAGCAGTTCTTC
CDR3 protein: CAWSVYGGSYNEQFF

J gene: TRBJ2-7
clone size: -
D gene: -
V gene: TRBV13
CDR3 DNA: TGTGCCAGCAGCCCCAGAACCAGGGTCTACGAGCAGTACTTC
CDR3 protein: CASSPRTRVYEQYF

J gene: TRBJ1-1
clone size: -
D gene: TRBD1
V gene: TRBV20-1
CDR3 DNA: TGCAGCGCTAGGGACAGGGCTGTTGGCACTGAAGCTTTCTTT
CDR3 protein: CSARDRAVGTEAFF